This T cell receptor (beta chain) was recorded in a study of blood T cell repertoires in COVID-19. Across the study: COVID-19 samples, acute and convalescent, were from the United States, Italy and Spain.

CDR3 length equals 16 residues. In the original processing: Reference gene primer amplification yielded estimated nucleated cell counts. Assay: immunoSEQ multiplex PCR; the TCRdb copy retains only in-frame clones and omits some. The V and J calls and the clone size are those of that table, but D and trimming were determined from the DNA. This repertoire shows roughly 200,000 clones, about 85% found once; its top ten account for around 7.5%. Sequenced material: peripheral blood. The clonotype was recovered from a woman aged 55-70 years with acute or convalescent COVID-19. The chain combines TRBV21-1 with TRBJ1-1; the table's D call of TRBD1 was not tested on the DNA. TRBV21-1 is termed a pseudogene. CDR3 loop: CASSGPPRGLNTEAFF. The CDR3 DNA follows: TGTGCCAGCAGCGGGCCTCCTAGGGGCCTGAACACTGAAGCTTTCTTT.